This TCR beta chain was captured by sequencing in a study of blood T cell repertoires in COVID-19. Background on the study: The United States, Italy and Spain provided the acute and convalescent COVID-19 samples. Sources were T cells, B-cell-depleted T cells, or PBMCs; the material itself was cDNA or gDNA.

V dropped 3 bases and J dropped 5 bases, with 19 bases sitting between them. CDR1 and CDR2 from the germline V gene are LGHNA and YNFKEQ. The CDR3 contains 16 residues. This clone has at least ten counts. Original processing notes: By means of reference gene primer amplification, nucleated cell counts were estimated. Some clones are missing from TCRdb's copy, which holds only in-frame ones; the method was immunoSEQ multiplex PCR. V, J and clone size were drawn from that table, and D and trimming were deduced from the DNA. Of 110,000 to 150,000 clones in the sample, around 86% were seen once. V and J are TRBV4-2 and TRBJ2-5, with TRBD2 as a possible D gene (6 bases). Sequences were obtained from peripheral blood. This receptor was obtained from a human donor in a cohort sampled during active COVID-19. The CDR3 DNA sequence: TGTGCCAGCAGCCAGACCCTTAGCGGAGGCGGCGAGACCCAGTACTTC. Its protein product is CASSQTLSGGGETQYF.